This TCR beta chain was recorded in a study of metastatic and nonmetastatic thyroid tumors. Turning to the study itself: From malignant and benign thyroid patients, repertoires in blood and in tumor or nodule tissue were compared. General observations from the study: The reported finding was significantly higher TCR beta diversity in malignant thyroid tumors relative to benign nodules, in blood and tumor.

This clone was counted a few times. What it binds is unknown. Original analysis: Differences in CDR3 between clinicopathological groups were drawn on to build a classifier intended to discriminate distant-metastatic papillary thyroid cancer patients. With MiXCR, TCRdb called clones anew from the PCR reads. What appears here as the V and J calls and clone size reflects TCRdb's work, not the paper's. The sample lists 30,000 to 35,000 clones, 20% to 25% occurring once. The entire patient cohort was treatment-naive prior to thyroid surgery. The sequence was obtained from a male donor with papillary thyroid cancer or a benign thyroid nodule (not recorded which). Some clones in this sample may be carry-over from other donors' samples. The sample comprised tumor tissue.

This CDR3 is CASSFGRAQAQHF. CDR3 bases: TGTGCCAGCAGTTTCGGACGCGCCCAGGCCCAGCATTTT. V usage is TRBV12-3 or TRBV12-4 and J usage is TRBJ1-5; D unclear. Trimming removed 3 bases from V and 11 bases from J, with 14 bases in between. This CDR3 contains 13 residues.